The 7 T cell receptor beta chains reported below all come from one sample, sequenced in a study of cytomegalovirus exposure and HLA in healthy donors. 60 Vbeta and 13 Jbeta primers were used in PCR. The assay was immunoSEQ multiplex PCR, and TCRdb's table has in-frame clones only and misses some. The table has some 130,000 clones, over 60% seen once. Sequences were obtained from PBMCs. The receptors originated from a man between 18 and 35 years old in good health and CMV-seronegative.

This clone was observed a few times. The chain has TRBV7-3 and TRBJ2-1, with D possibly being TRBD2 (5 bases). V was shortened by 3 bases and J by 9 bases, with 9 bases between the two germline ends. Per germline, CDR1 SGHTA and CDR2 FQGTGA. The CDR3 is 12 residues long. Written as DNA, the CDR3 is TGTGCCAGCAGCTTGTATGAGGGTGAGCAGTTCTTC. Residues: CASSLYEGEQFF.

The V gene is TRBV18, the J gene TRBJ2-7; TRBD2 aligns across 7 bases. After removal of 5 bases from V and 5 bases from J, the junction contained 21 bases not matched to a gene. The CDR3 spans 18 residues. Germline loops: CDR1 KGHSH, CDR2 LQKENI. Here the CDR3 reads CASSVLRAPTVGGDEQYF. CDR3 nucleotides: TGTGCCAGCTCAGTTCTACGGGCTCCGACAGTTGGGGGGGACGAGCAGTACTTC. The whole variable domain, filled in from reference TRBV18 and TRBJ2-7, reads NAGVMQNPRHLVRRRGQEARLRCSPMKGHSHVYWYRQLPEEGLKFMVYLQKENIIDESGMPKERFSAEFPKEGPSILRIQQVVRGDSAAYFCASSVLRAPTVGGDEQYFGPGTRLTVT.

This chain joins TRBV29-1 and TRBJ1-1; possibly TRBD1 for D (5 bases). V was shortened by 6 bases and J by 3 bases, with 11 bases between the two germline ends. CDR1 is SQVTM and CDR2 is ANQGSEA in the germline V gene. The CDR3 loop spans 12 amino acids. DNA for the CDR3: TGCAGCGTGTCTAGGGGCTACACTGAAGCTTTCTTT. Its protein product is CSVSRGYTEAFF.

V is TRBV30 and J is TRBJ2-5; TRBD1 matches at 10 bases. The better agreement between TRBJ2-7 and the DNA end casts doubt on the J call. Per germline, CDR1 GTSNPN and CDR2 SVGIG (reference sequence). The CDR3 contains 14 residues. The CDR3 region has the DNA TGTGCCTGGGATCCGGGACAGGGGTCCTACGAGCAGTACTTC. Translated: CAWDPGQGSYEQYF.

The chain joins TRBV9 to TRBJ2-7, with 7 bases matching TRBD2. The CDR3 runs to 14 residues. Germline loops: CDR1 SGDLS, CDR2 YYNGEE. J gave up 6 bases and V 0 bases, and 6 bases lay outside the gene matches. The chain's CDR3 is CASSVGRGDFEQYV. The CDR3, as DNA: TGTGCCAGCAGCGTAGGTCGGGGGGATTTCGAGCAGTACGTC.

The chain is built from TRBV5-1 and TRBJ2-1; D unclear. The V gene's germline CDR1 is SGHRS and CDR2 YFSETQ. CDR3 length equals 16 residues. V lost 4 bases, J lost 6 bases, and 20 bases lay in between. The CDR3 nucleotides read TGCGCCAGCAGCAGCATGTCGGGTCCCGCCCGCAATGAGCAGTTCTTC. Translated, it gives CASSSMSGPARNEQFF.

This clone has only a few counts. The CDR3 protein is CASSRQQGNTEAFF. CDR3 nucleotides: TGTGCCAGCAGCCGACAACAGGGGAACACTGAAGCTTTCTTT. The chain uses TRBV16 and TRBJ1-1, with D perhaps TRBD1 (6 bases). V dropped 4 bases and J dropped 1 base, with 10 bases sitting between them. The CDR3 extends over 14 amino acids. Germline lookup yields CDR1 KGHSY and CDR2 FQNENV.